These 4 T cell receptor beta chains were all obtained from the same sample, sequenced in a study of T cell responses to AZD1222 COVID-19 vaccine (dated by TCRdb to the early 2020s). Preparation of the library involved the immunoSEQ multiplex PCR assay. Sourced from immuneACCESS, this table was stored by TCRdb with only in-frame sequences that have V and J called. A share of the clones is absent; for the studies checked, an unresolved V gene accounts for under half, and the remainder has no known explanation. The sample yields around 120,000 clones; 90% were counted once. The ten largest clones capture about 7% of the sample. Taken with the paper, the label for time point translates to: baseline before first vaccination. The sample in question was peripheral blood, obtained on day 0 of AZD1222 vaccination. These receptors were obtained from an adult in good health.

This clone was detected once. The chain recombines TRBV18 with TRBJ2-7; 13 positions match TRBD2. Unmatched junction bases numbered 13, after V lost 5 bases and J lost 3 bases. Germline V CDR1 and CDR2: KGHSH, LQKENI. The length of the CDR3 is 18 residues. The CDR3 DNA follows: TGTGCCAGCTCAATGGGACTAGCGGGATCATCGCACCACTACGAGCAGTACTTC. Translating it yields CASSMGLAGSSHHYEQYF.

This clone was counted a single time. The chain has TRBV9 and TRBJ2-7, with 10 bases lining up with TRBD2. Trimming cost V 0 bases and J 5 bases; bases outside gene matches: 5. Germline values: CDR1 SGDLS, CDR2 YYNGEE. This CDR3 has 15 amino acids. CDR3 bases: TGTGCCAGCAGCGTAGCTATTGGACTAGCGGACGAGCAGTACTTC. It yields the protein CASSVAIGLADEQYF.

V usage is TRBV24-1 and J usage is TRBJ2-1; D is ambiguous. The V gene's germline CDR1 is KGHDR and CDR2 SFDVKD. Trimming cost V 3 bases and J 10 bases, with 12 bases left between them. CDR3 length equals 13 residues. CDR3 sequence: CATSDTRYGEQFF. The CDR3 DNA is TGTGCCACCAGTGATACGAGGTATGGGGAGCAGTTCTTC.

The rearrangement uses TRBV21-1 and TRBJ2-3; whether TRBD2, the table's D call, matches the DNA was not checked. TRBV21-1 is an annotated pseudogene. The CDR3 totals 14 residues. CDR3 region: CASSGSGSTDTQYF. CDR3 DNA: TGTGCCAGCAGCGGGAGCGGTAGCACAGATACGCAGTATTTT.